These 25 T cell receptor beta chains were all obtained from the same sample, sequenced in a study of control samples from healthy donors and cancer patients. Produced via immunoSEQ multiplex PCR; TCRdb's table is partial and in-frame only. Of 8,500 to 11,000 clones detected, approximately 91% appear once; the ten largest clones hold over 20%. Sequencing used PBMCs. These receptor sequences come from a man between 60 and 70 years old with colorectal cancer.

This chain links TRBV14 with TRBJ1-1; TRBD1 might be the D (6 bases). CDR3 length: 15 residues. The V and J ends lost 2 bases and 3 bases respectively, with 13 bases between them. Germline CDR1 SGHDN, CDR2 FVKESK. The CDR3 coding sequence is TGTGCCAGCAGCCAAAGTACAGGGTGGGACACTGAAGCTTTCTTT. The encoded protein is CASSQSTGWDTEAFF.

The chain combines TRBV4-2 with TRBJ2-5; TRBD2 aligns across 10 bases. This CDR3 spans 18 amino acids. Germline-derived CDR1 and CDR2 are LGHNA and YNFKEQ. The ends lost 3 bases at V and 5 bases at J; junction bases unmatched: 15. Written as DNA, the CDR3 is TGTGCCAGCAGCCATGGGGCAAGCGGGGGGGCGAGAGGGGAGACCCAGTACTTC. Residues: CASSHGASGGARGETQYF.

The chain is built from TRBV19 and TRBJ2-7; TRBD2 agrees at 12 bases. The CDR3 is 15 residues long. The trim removed 5 bases at V and 4 bases at J, leaving 6 bases unmatched. Germline CDR1 LNHDA, CDR2 SQIVND (reference sequence). The CDR3 loop reads CASSRLAGALYEQYF. The DNA for the CDR3 is TGTGCCAGTAGTCGACTAGCGGGGGCCCTTTACGAGCAGTACTTC.

The chain combines TRBV11-1 with TRBJ2-1; D unresolved. Germline lookup yields CDR1 SGHAT and CDR2 FQDESV (reference sequence). This CDR3 spans 14 amino acids. V was trimmed by 4 bases and J by 6 bases, leaving 13 bases between them. CDR3 coding DNA: TGTGCCAGCAGCTCGTCGAAGGGTCGCAATGAGCAGTTCTTC. This gives the protein CASSSSKGRNEQFF.

The rearrangement joins TRBV5-4 to TRBJ2-1; the D gene could be TRBD1 or TRBD2 (5 bases each). The CDR3 runs to 15 residues. V was clipped by 4 bases and J by 4 bases, with 15 bases between them. The germline CDR1 and CDR2 sequences are SGHNT and YYREEE (reference sequence). As DNA, the CDR3 is TGTGCCAGCAGCCAAGCCATAGAGGGGTACAATGAGCAGTTCTTC. It is translated as CASSQAIEGYNEQFF.

To note about this clone: The junction departs from the called germline gene at one end, perhaps through a read error. The chain is built from TRBV10-3 and TRBJ1-2; the match to TRBD1 covers 9 bases. CDR1 ENHRY and CDR2 SYGVKD come from the germline V gene. The CDR3 totals 15 residues. The CDR3 protein is CAISDPGQGSLLIAF. The CDR3 DNA is TGTGCCATCAGTGACCCGGGACAGGGTTCCCTGTTGATCGCGTTC.

The CDR3 coding sequence is TGTGCCAGCAGTTTGACGGGACAGGCATACAATGAGCAGTTCTTC. Its protein product is CASSLTGQAYNEQFF. This chain connects TRBV28 to TRBJ2-1, with 8 bases fitting TRBD1. Germline assignment: CDR1 MDHEN and CDR2 SYDVKM. This CDR3 comprises 15 residues. V lost 3 bases to trimming and J lost 4 bases; unmatched junction nucleotides: 5.

The J gene is TRBJ2-1, the V gene TRBV7-2; weak D call: TRBD1 (5 bases). The CDR3 sequence is 15 residues long. The V end was cut by 2 bases, the J end by 9 bases, with 17 bases between. CDR1 SGHTA and CDR2 FQGNSA come from the germline V gene. CDR3 sequence (DNA): TGTGCCAGCAGCTTAATACTGTTAGGGGATACTGAGCAGTTCTTC. This translates into CASSLILLGDTEQFF. Looking up the rest from reference TRBV7-2 and TRBJ2-1 gives the full variable domain: GAGVSQSPSNKVTEKGKDVELRCDPISGHTALYWYRQSLGQGLEFLIYFQGNSAPDKSGLPSDRFSAERTGGSVSTLTIQRTQQEDSAVYLCASSLILLGDTEQFFGPGTRLTVL.

The chain uses TRBV4-3 and TRBJ1-4; maybe TRBD1 (5 bases). There are 16 residues in the CDR3. Trimming stripped 5 bases from V and 2 bases from J, with 15 bases between. The germline V gene encodes CDR1 LGHNA and CDR2 YSLEER. This CDR3 reads CASSARPGGTNEKLFF. The CDR3 DNA follows: TGCGCCAGCAGCGCCAGACCGGGGGGGACTAATGAAAAACTGTTTTTT.

This clone was observed a single time. The gene calls are TRBV5-6 and TRBJ1-3; perhaps TRBD1 as D (5 bases). V lost 2 bases and J 15 bases, leaving 15 bases between the germline ends. Germline lookup yields CDR1 SGHDT and CDR2 YYEEEE. The CDR3 sequence is 12 residues long. The CDR3 bases are TGTGCCAGCAGCTTTGGGGTGACAAGGGGATATTTT. This codes for CASSFGVTRGYF.

The chain has TRBV5-1 and TRBJ2-7; D call uncertain. This CDR3 spans 13 amino acids. CDR1 is SGHRS and CDR2 is YFSETQ in the germline V gene. Trimming took off 3 bases at V and 2 bases at J, with 9 bases between the two ends. The CDR3 sequence is CASSSGMAYEQYF. In DNA form, the CDR3 reads TGCGCCAGCAGCTCCGGAATGGCCTACGAGCAGTACTTC. The variable domain in full, with the rest retrieved from reference TRBV5-1 and TRBJ2-7, is KAGVTQTPRYLIKTRGQQVTLSCSPISGHRSVSWYQQTPGQGLQFLFEYFSETQRNKGNFPGRFSGRQFSNSRSEMNVSTLELGDSALYLCASSSGMAYEQYFGPGTRLTVT.

The chain uses TRBV30 and TRBJ1-2, with 10 bases fitting TRBD1. The CDR3 contains 15 residues. J gave up 8 bases and V 3 bases, and 12 bases lay outside the gene matches. Germline loops: CDR1 GTSNPN, CDR2 SVGIG (reference sequence). The CDR3 spells CAWRRTRGQGLGYTF. In nucleotides, the CDR3 is TGTGCCTGGAGGCGTACCCGGGGACAGGGGTTAGGCTACACCTTC.

The rearrangement joins TRBV7-2 to TRBJ2-3; D not certain. Germline CDR1 is SGHTA and CDR2 is FQGNSA. The CDR3 consists of 14 residues. V was shortened by 3 bases and J by 3 bases, with 10 bases between the two germline ends. The CDR3 DNA sequence: TGTGCCAGCAGCTTGGGGTGGGCGACAGATACGCAGTATTTT. Residues: CASSLGWATDTQYF.

The gene calls are TRBV15 and TRBJ2-1; TRBD1 aligns across 7 bases. The CDR3 length is 15 residues. The germline V gene has CDR1 LNHNV and CDR2 YYDKDF (reference sequence). After removal of 3 bases from V and 6 bases from J, the junction contained 8 bases not matched to a gene. This chain's CDR3 is CATSSAYAGGNEQFF. The CDR3 DNA reads as TGTGCCACCAGCAGTGCGTATGCAGGGGGCAATGAGCAGTTCTTC.

The gene calls are TRBV18 and TRBJ2-7; 7 nucleotides match TRBD1. Germline V CDR1 and CDR2: KGHSH, LQKENI. This CDR3 has 13 residues. With V trimmed by 6 bases and J by 4 bases, 6 bases remained unmatched. The CDR3 spells CASSPGQIYEQYF. The CDR3 region has the DNA TGTGCCAGCTCGCCGGGACAGATATACGAGCAGTACTTC.

This clone was seen a single time. The J gene is TRBJ2-5, the V gene TRBV12-5; D remains unclear. Germline CDR1 and CDR2: LGHNT and FRNRAP. The CDR3 consists of 14 residues. Trimming removed 3 bases from V and 5 bases from J, with 13 bases in between. As DNA, the CDR3 is TGTGCTAGTGGTTTCCACTACCGCCCCGAGACCCAGTACTTC. It encodes CASGFHYRPETQYF.

This chain's CDR3 is CASTAPEYLDTQYF. CDR3 bases: TGTGCCAGTACCGCGCCGGAATATTTAGATACGCAGTATTTT. The chain couples TRBV19 to TRBJ2-3; D gene ambiguous. The CDR3 extends over 14 amino acids. The ends were cut back, 7 bases at V and 5 bases at J, with 16 bases in the middle. CDR1 and CDR2 from the germline V gene are LNHDA and SQIVND (reference sequence). Variable domain in full (rest from reference TRBV19 and TRBJ2-3): DGGITQSPKYLFRKEGQNVTLSCEQNLNHDAMYWYRQDPGQGLRLIYYSQIVNDFQKGDIAEGYSVSREKKESFPLTVTSAQKNPTAFYLCASTAPEYLDTQYFGPGTRLTVL.

This chain connects TRBV4-3 to TRBJ2-5; 12 bases are a match to TRBD2. This CDR3 spans 15 amino acids. V gave up 2 bases and J gave up 6 bases; unmatched junction bases: 4. The germline V gene has CDR1 LGHNA and CDR2 YSLEER. DNA of the CDR3: TGCGCCAGCAGCCAAAAACTAGCGGGGGGCCAGACCCAGTACTTC. Translating gives CASSQKLAGGQTQYF.

This clone showed up just a few times. The genes are TRBV4-1 and TRBJ2-3, with D uncertain. Trimming pared 4 bases from V and 0 bases from J, leaving 11 bases between. Germline V gene sequence: CDR1 MGHRA, CDR2 YSYEKL. The CDR3 runs to 15 residues. The CDR3 loop reads CASSPPGFSTDTQYF. CDR3 sequence (DNA): TGCGCCAGCAGCCCCCCTGGGTTTAGCACAGATACGCAGTATTTT.

The chain uses TRBV6-5 and TRBJ1-6; 8 bases match TRBD1. Per germline, CDR1 MNHEY and CDR2 SVGAGI. The V gene end was trimmed by 6 bases and the J gene end by 12 bases; junction bases not matched to a gene: 10. The CDR3 sequence is 14 residues long. CDR3 residues: CASSSDRVLGPLHF. The CDR3 nucleotides read TGTGCCAGCAGCTCGGACAGGGTCCTAGGACCCCTCCACTTT.

The rearrangement links TRBV18 to TRBJ2-7; TRBD2 matches 9 bases. The CDR3 runs 14 residues. V lost 3 bases and J lost 4; bases outside the gene matches: 4. Germline values: CDR1 KGHSH, CDR2 LQKENI. This CDR3 is CASSPSGGRYEQYF. The CDR3 DNA is TGTGCCAGCTCACCGAGCGGGGGGCGTTACGAGCAGTACTTC.

This chain connects TRBV6-5 to TRBJ1-2; 7 bases are shared with TRBD1. The germline gives CDR1 MNHEY, CDR2 SVGAGI. The CDR3 is 14 residues long. The V gene end was trimmed by 5 bases and the J gene end by 3 bases; junction bases not matched to a gene: 6. CDR3 amino acids: CASSTGAQYYGYTF. CDR3 nucleotides: TGTGCCAGCAGTACAGGGGCGCAGTACTATGGCTACACCTTC.

The rearrangement joins TRBV19 to TRBJ2-7; D assignment may be TRBD1 or TRBD2 (5 bases each). V lost 7 bases and J lost 1, with 23 bases in between. Per the germline V gene, CDR1 is LNHDA and CDR2 is SQIVND (reference sequence). The CDR3 spans 17 residues. CDR3 sequence reads: CASTRRGNRDGSYEQYF. For the CDR3, the DNA is TGTGCCAGTACCCGAAGGGGAAATCGGGACGGTTCCTACGAGCAGTACTTC. The full variable domain, its missing parts supplied by reference TRBV19 and TRBJ2-7, is DGGITQSPKYLFRKEGQNVTLSCEQNLNHDAMYWYRQDPGQGLRLIYYSQIVNDFQKGDIAEGYSVSREKKESFPLTVTSAQKNPTAFYLCASTRRGNRDGSYEQYFGPGTRLTVT.

V and J are TRBV10-2 and TRBJ1-1; the D is unclear. Trimming pared 8 bases from V and 7 bases from J, leaving 14 bases between. Germline-derived CDR1 and CDR2 are WSHSY and SAAADI. The CDR3 covers 12 residues. CDR3: CASSGSRGEAFF. CDR3 coding DNA: TGCGCCAGCTCCGGTTCTCGGGGTGAAGCTTTCTTT.

This clone was picked up one time. For the CDR3, the DNA is TGTGCCAGCAGCCCGCCGAGGTCAGGGGCTTTCTTT. Translation: CASSPPRSGAFF. The chain uses TRBV7-9 and TRBJ1-1; D perhaps matches TRBD1 (5 bases). V lost 5 bases to trimming and J lost 11 bases, with 15 bases between them. The CDR3 spans 12 residues. Per germline, CDR1 SEHNR and CDR2 FQNEAQ (reference sequence).